The T cell receptor beta chain under discussion was sequenced for a study of tumor-infiltrating lymphocytes in oesophageal squamous cell carcinoma. MiXCR, applied by TCRdb to the PCR reads, yields one record per CDR3 protein. In the table there are approximately 12,000 distinct CDR3 sequences, 54% of which are singletons. This clonotype is labeled medium-sized. CDR1 and CDR2 from the germline V gene are SEHNR and FQNEAQ (reference sequence). V shed 5 bases and J 5 bases; nucleotides not matched to a gene: 5. The CDR3 loop spans 14 amino acids. The chain employs TRBV7-9 and TRBJ1-4; 7 bases line up with TRBD1. This TCR was sampled from a male donor with esophageal squamous cell carcinoma. The sample consisted of esophageal tumor tissue. The CDR3 loop reads CASSPTDRNEKLFF. As DNA, the CDR3 is TGTGCCAGCAGCCCGACGGACAGGAATGAAAAACTGTTTTTT.